The 6 T cell receptor beta chains given below trace back to one sample, sequenced in a study of cytomegalovirus exposure and HLA in healthy donors. PCR was performed using 60 Vbeta and 13 Jbeta primers. Assay used: immunoSEQ multiplex PCR; TCRdb lists only in-frame clones, some missing. The table records around 150,000 clones, 78% of them present only once. Material for sequencing was PBMCs. These receptors all come from a male donor in good health and CMV-seronegative.

The V and J genes are TRBV9 and TRBJ2-1, with TRBD1 matching over 8 bases. V was pared by 0 bases and J by 8 bases, with 10 bases of the junction left unmatched. In germline, CDR1 is SGDLS, CDR2 YYNGEE. This CDR3 is 16 amino acids long. The DNA for the CDR3 is TGTGCCAGCAGCGTAGCTGTGCAGGGGGCAGGAGATGAGCAGTTCTTC. This gives the protein CASSVAVQGAGDEQFF.

V usage is TRBV7-9 and J usage is TRBJ2-3; 9 nucleotides agree with TRBD2. Trimming at V came to 1 base and at J to 1 base, leaving 6 bases not matched to a gene. Per germline, CDR1 SEHNR and CDR2 FQNEAQ (reference sequence). The CDR3 totals 17 residues. CDR3 sequence (DNA): TGTGCCAGCAGCTTAGGATTAGCGGGAGCTCGCACAGATACGCAGTATTTT. Translation: CASSLGLAGARTDTQYF. Full variable domain (missing parts from reference TRBV7-9 and TRBJ2-3): DTGVSQNPRHKITKRGQNVTFRCDPISEHNRLYWYRQTLGQGPEFLTYFQNEAQLEKSRLLSDRFSAERPKGSFSTLEIQRTEQGDSAMYLCASSLGLAGARTDTQYFGPGTRLTVL.

The rearrangement joins TRBV4-1 to TRBJ2-7, with 8 bases lining up with TRBD2. The J segment lost 0 bases and the V segment lost 0 bases, leaving 10 bases of the junction unmatched. The CDR3 has 18 amino acids. The germline CDR1 and CDR2 sequences are MGHRA and YSYEKL. CDR3 bases: TGCGCCAGCAGCCAAGACGCATCGGGACTAGGGAGCTCCTACGAGCAGTACTTC. Translation: CASSQDASGLGSSYEQYF.

This clone was seen only once. The chain uses TRBV30 and TRBJ2-1; weak D call: TRBD1 (5 bases). Germline values: CDR1 GTSNPN, CDR2 SVGIG (reference sequence). This CDR3 has 14 amino acids. Trimming left V 6 bases short and J 6 bases short, with 18 bases between. CDR3 in amino acids: CACKGPKGVNEQFF. The CDR3 DNA follows: TGTGCCTGCAAGGGCCCTAAAGGGGTCAATGAGCAGTTCTTC.

The V and J genes are TRBV27 and TRBJ2-4; D might be TRBD1 (5 bases). CDR1 MNHEY and CDR2 SMNVEV come from the germline V gene (reference sequence). The V end was cut by 0 bases, the J end by 0 bases, with 9 bases between. The CDR3 is 16 amino acids. Written as DNA, the CDR3 is TGTGCCAGCAGTTTATCGTCGCAGGGAGCCAAAAACATTCAGTACTTC. As protein: CASSLSSQGAKNIQYF.

The V call is TRBV18, the J call TRBJ2-3; D unresolved. V lost 3 bases and J lost 0, with 10 bases in between. This CDR3 has 15 amino acids. CDR1 is KGHSH and CDR2 is LQKENI in the germline V gene. The CDR3 protein is CASSPNTASTDTQYF. The CDR3 coding sequence is TGTGCCAGCTCACCGAATACTGCTAGCACAGATACGCAGTATTTT.